This T cell receptor beta chain was found in a study of blood T cell repertoires in COVID-19. Study-wide context: Samples of COVID-19 (acute and convalescent) were obtained from the United States, Italy and Spain.

Per the original data handling: For nucleated cells, counts were estimated from reference gene primer amplification. Profiling relied on immunoSEQ multiplex PCR, and the TCRdb table lists in-frame clones only, not all of them. V and J calls and clone size are given by that table; D and trimming were obtained from the DNA. The data show about 200,000 clones, 85% to 90% seen once. Trimming removed 4 bases from V and 2 bases from J; junction bases left unmatched: 6. The germline gives CDR1 SGHRS, CDR2 YFSETQ. This CDR3 region has 14 residues. This chain joins TRBV5-1 and TRBJ2-7; 7 nucleotides agree with TRBD2. This receptor was identified in a man in his sixties with acute or convalescent COVID-19. Sequencing input: peripheral blood. This CDR3 reads CASSLKRGTYEQYF. The DNA for the CDR3 is TGCGCCAGCAGCCTTAAGCGGGGTACCTACGAGCAGTACTTC.